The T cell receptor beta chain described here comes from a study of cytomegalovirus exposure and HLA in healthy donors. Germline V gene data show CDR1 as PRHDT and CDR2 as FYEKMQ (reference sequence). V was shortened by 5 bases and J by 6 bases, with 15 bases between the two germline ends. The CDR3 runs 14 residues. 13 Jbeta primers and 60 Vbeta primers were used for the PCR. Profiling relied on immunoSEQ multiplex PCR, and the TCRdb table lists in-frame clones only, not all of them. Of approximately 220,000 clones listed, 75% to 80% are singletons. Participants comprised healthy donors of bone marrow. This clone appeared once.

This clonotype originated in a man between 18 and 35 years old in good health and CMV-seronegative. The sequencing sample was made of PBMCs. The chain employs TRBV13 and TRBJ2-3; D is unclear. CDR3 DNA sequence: TGTGCCAGCAGCCGAGCCGGGTCAGTGGATACGCAGTATTTT. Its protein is CASSRAGSVDTQYF.